Listed below are T cell receptor beta chains from one sample, sequenced in a study of blood T cell repertoires in COVID-19. Sequencing used immunoSEQ multiplex PCR; TCRdb keeps in-frame clones, though not all of them. The sample lists about 180,000 clones; nearly 80% were seen once. Sequencing input: PBMCs or T cells enriched from blood (not recorded which). The receptors shown here come from a man between 60 and 75 years old who had been exposed to COVID-19. The CDR3 runs from the conserved cysteine through the conserved F or W. The order of the fields is J gene, D gene, clone size, V gene, CDR3 protein, CDR3 DNA. A D gene is named only where the DNA matches it firmly. Clone size is given for some rows only: seen once, a few or many times, or a class if the clone is expanded.

j_call: TRBJ1-1; d_call: .; clone_size: .; v_call: TRBV18; cdr3_aa: CASSPDRGNTEAFF; cdr3_nt: TGTGCCAGCTCACCAGATCGCGGGAACACTGAAGCTTTCTTT
j_call: TRBJ2-1; d_call: .; clone_size: .; v_call: TRBV11-2; cdr3_aa: CASSFSTAGNEQFF; cdr3_nt: TGTGCCAGCAGTTTTTCAACAGCTGGTAATGAGCAGTTCTTC
j_call: TRBJ1-1; d_call: TRBD1; clone_size: .; v_call: TRBV25-1; cdr3_aa: CASSEAGQGGGAFF; cdr3_nt: TGTGCCAGCAGTGAAGCGGGACAGGGTGGAGGAGCTTTCTTT
j_call: TRBJ2-1; d_call: .; clone_size: once; v_call: TRBV5-6; cdr3_aa: CASSGLQNGRSSYNEQFF; cdr3_nt: TGTGCCAGCAGCGGACTCCAAAACGGTAGGAGCTCCTACAATGAGCAGTTCTTC
j_call: TRBJ1-2; d_call: TRBD1; clone_size: .; v_call: TRBV12-3/TRBV12-4; cdr3_aa: CASRTTGNYGYTF; cdr3_nt: TGTGCCAGCAGGACGACAGGGAACTATGGCTACACCTTC
j_call: TRBJ1-4; d_call: TRBD1; clone_size: .; v_call: TRBV5-1; cdr3_aa: CASSLRGQDNEKLFF; cdr3_nt: TGCGCCAGCAGCTTGAGGGGGCAAGATAATGAAAAACTGTTTTTT
j_call: TRBJ2-1; d_call: TRBD2; clone_size: .; v_call: TRBV6-5; cdr3_aa: CASRPGTSAEQFF; cdr3_nt: TGTGCCAGCAGGCCCGGGACTAGCGCGGAGCAGTTCTTC
j_call: TRBJ2-5; d_call: .; clone_size: .; v_call: TRBV19; cdr3_aa: CASSISPPPPGPGETQYF; cdr3_nt: TGTGCCAGTAGTATTTCCCCACCCCCGCCAGGACCGGGGGAGACCCAGTACTTC
j_call: TRBJ2-2; d_call: .; clone_size: many; v_call: TRBV6-5; cdr3_aa: CASSYSREPRELFF; cdr3_nt: TGTGCCAGCAGTTACTCGAGGGAGCCGAGGGAGCTGTTTTTT
j_call: TRBJ2-1; d_call: TRBD2; clone_size: .; v_call: TRBV6-5; cdr3_aa: CASSFGRAIHNEQFF; cdr3_nt: TGTGCCAGCAGTTTTGGGAGGGCGATCCACAATGAGCAGTTCTTC
j_call: TRBJ2-1; d_call: TRBD2; clone_size: .; v_call: TRBV9; cdr3_aa: CASSARGTSGSDEQFF; cdr3_nt: TGTGCCAGCAGCGCGAGGGGGACTAGCGGGTCCGATGAGCAGTTCTTC
j_call: TRBJ2-2; d_call: .; clone_size: .; v_call: TRBV9; cdr3_aa: CATTRHENTGELFF; cdr3_nt: TGTGCCACTACGAGACATGAGAACACCGGGGAGCTGTTTTTT
j_call: TRBJ1-4; d_call: .; clone_size: .; v_call: TRBV24-1; cdr3_aa: CATSDWTDRKGPEKLFF; cdr3_nt: TGTGCCACCAGTGATTGGACTGACAGGAAGGGGCCTGAAAAACTGTTTTTT
j_call: TRBJ2-3; d_call: .; clone_size: .; v_call: TRBV9; cdr3_aa: CASSVGGVSTDTQYF; cdr3_nt: TGTGCCAGCAGCGTAGGCGGGGTTAGCACAGATACGCAGTATTTT
j_call: TRBJ1-6; d_call: .; clone_size: .; v_call: TRBV5-6; cdr3_aa: CASSTRRRDSPLHF; cdr3_nt: TGTGCCAGCAGCACCAGACGACGGGATTCACCCCTCCACTTT
j_call: TRBJ1-1; d_call: .; clone_size: many; v_call: TRBV19; cdr3_aa: CASSIMANTEAFF; cdr3_nt: TGTGCCAGTAGTATCATGGCGAACACTGAAGCTTTCTTT
j_call: TRBJ1-1; d_call: TRBD1; clone_size: .; v_call: TRBV18; cdr3_aa: CASSPPGTGWNTEAFF; cdr3_nt: TGTGCCAGCTCACCACCCGGGACAGGATGGAACACTGAAGCTTTCTTT
j_call: TRBJ2-1; d_call: .; clone_size: .; v_call: TRBV7-8; cdr3_aa: CASSWGPGTYNEQFF; cdr3_nt: TGTGCCAGCAGCTGGGGCCCCGGAACCTACAATGAGCAGTTCTTC
j_call: TRBJ2-6; d_call: TRBD2; clone_size: .; v_call: TRBV7-9; cdr3_aa: CASSLPSGPFSGANVLTF; cdr3_nt: TGTGCCAGCAGCTTACCTAGCGGGCCCTTTTCTGGGGCCAACGTCCTGACTTTC
j_call: TRBJ1-5; d_call: .; clone_size: .; v_call: TRBV30; cdr3_aa: CAWSLLQGGGFQHF; cdr3_nt: TGTGCCTGGAGTCTCCTCCAAGGCGGCGGGTTCCAGCATTTT
j_call: TRBJ1-2; d_call: .; clone_size: .; v_call: TRBV6-1; cdr3_aa: CASSEMGRPFYGYTF; cdr3_nt: TGTGCCAGCAGTGAAATGGGCAGGCCCTTCTATGGCTACACCTTC
j_call: TRBJ2-3; d_call: TRBD1; clone_size: .; v_call: TRBV24-1; cdr3_aa: CATSDPRGRSSTDTQYF; cdr3_nt: TGTGCCACCAGTGACCCTAGGGGGCGGTCTAGCACAGATACGCAGTATTTT
j_call: TRBJ2-3; d_call: .; clone_size: .; v_call: TRBV7-3; cdr3_aa: CASSLSAGTITDTQYF; cdr3_nt: TGTGCCAGCAGCTTATCTGCGGGAACCATAACAGATACGCAGTATTTT
j_call: TRBJ1-1; d_call: TRBD1; clone_size: .; v_call: TRBV9; cdr3_aa: CASSRTAGTGTTEAFF; cdr3_nt: TGTGCCAGCAGTCGTACCGCCGGGACAGGTACCACTGAAGCTTTCTTT
j_call: TRBJ2-5; d_call: TRBD1; clone_size: .; v_call: TRBV28; cdr3_aa: CASSLGRTGGFQETQYF; cdr3_nt: TGTGCCAGCAGTTTGGGCAGGACAGGGGGCTTCCAAGAGACCCAGTACTTC
j_call: TRBJ1-2; d_call: TRBD1; clone_size: .; v_call: TRBV27; cdr3_aa: CASSPIPQGAGWGYTF; cdr3_nt: TGTGCCAGCAGTCCTATACCACAGGGGGCTGGCTGGGGCTACACCTTC
j_call: TRBJ2-1; d_call: .; clone_size: few; v_call: TRBV7-2; cdr3_aa: CASSLLVGGHNEQFF; cdr3_nt: TGTGCCAGCAGCCTGTTGGTTGGAGGACACAATGAGCAGTTCTTC
j_call: TRBJ2-3; d_call: .; clone_size: .; v_call: TRBV4-2; cdr3_aa: CASSQDSASTDTQYF; cdr3_nt: TGTGCCAGCAGCCAAGATAGTGCTAGCACAGATACGCAGTATTTT
j_call: TRBJ2-1; d_call: .; clone_size: .; v_call: TRBV28; cdr3_aa: CAASRLAWYNEQFF; cdr3_nt: TGTGCCGCCTCCCGGCTAGCGTGGTACAATGAGCAGTTCTTC
j_call: TRBJ2-1; d_call: TRBD2; clone_size: .; v_call: TRBV6-5; cdr3_aa: CASSWVSGSYNEQFF; cdr3_nt: TGTGCCAGCAGTTGGGTAAGCGGGAGTTACAATGAGCAGTTCTTC
j_call: TRBJ2-3; d_call: .; clone_size: many; v_call: TRBV6-2/TRBV6-3; cdr3_aa: CASRPRLGRNPSSTDTQYF; cdr3_nt: TGTGCCAGCAGGCCTCGCCTGGGCAGGAACCCCTCTAGCACAGATACGCAGTATTTT
j_call: TRBJ1-5; d_call: TRBD1; clone_size: .; v_call: TRBV19; cdr3_aa: CASSIRGQGFSNQPQHF; cdr3_nt: TGTGCCAGTAGTATCCGGGGACAGGGATTTAGCAATCAGCCCCAGCATTTT
j_call: TRBJ2-7; d_call: .; clone_size: few; v_call: TRBV6-5; cdr3_aa: CASSYGGLGSYEQYF; cdr3_nt: TGTGCCAGCAGTTATGGAGGGTTAGGCTCCTACGAGCAGTACTTC
j_call: TRBJ1-3; d_call: .; clone_size: .; v_call: TRBV5-4; cdr3_aa: CASSLVGGMSGNTIYF; cdr3_nt: TGTGCCAGCAGCTTGGTGGGGGGGATGTCTGGAAACACCATATATTTT
j_call: TRBJ2-4; d_call: TRBD2; clone_size: few; v_call: TRBV19; cdr3_aa: CASSMEAGGAKNIQYF; cdr3_nt: TGTGCCAGTAGTATGGAAGCGGGAGGTGCCAAAAACATTCAGTACTTC
j_call: TRBJ1-2; d_call: .; clone_size: .; v_call: TRBV5-1; cdr3_aa: CASSLDRSSYGYTF; cdr3_nt: TGCGCCAGCAGCTTGGACAGGAGCAGCTATGGCTACACCTTC
j_call: TRBJ1-5; d_call: TRBD1; clone_size: .; v_call: TRBV30; cdr3_aa: CAWSRGPLGNQPQHF; cdr3_nt: TGTGCCTGGAGTAGGGGGCCCCTGGGGAATCAGCCCCAGCATTTT
j_call: TRBJ1-2; d_call: TRBD1; clone_size: .; v_call: TRBV2; cdr3_aa: CASRGTGENNGYTF; cdr3_nt: TGTGCCAGCAGAGGGACAGGGGAGAATAATGGCTACACCTTC
j_call: TRBJ1-1; d_call: .; clone_size: .; v_call: TRBV5-4; cdr3_aa: CASSSGGYRDTEAFF; cdr3_nt: TGTGCCAGCAGCTCGGGGGGGTATCGGGACACTGAAGCTTTCTTT
j_call: TRBJ1-1; d_call: .; clone_size: .; v_call: TRBV9; cdr3_aa: CASSGSGLMNTEAFF; cdr3_nt: TGTGCCAGCAGCGGGTCTGGACTTATGAACACTGAAGCTTTCTTT
j_call: TRBJ1-6; d_call: TRBD1; clone_size: .; v_call: TRBV15; cdr3_aa: CATSRKQGSSYNSPLHF; cdr3_nt: TGTGCCACCAGCAGGAAACAGGGGAGCTCCTATAATTCACCCCTCCACTTT
j_call: TRBJ1-6; d_call: .; clone_size: .; v_call: TRBV20-1; cdr3_aa: CSASPGHDSPLHF; cdr3_nt: TGCAGTGCTAGTCCTGGGCATGATTCACCCCTCCACTTT
j_call: TRBJ1-1; d_call: .; clone_size: few; v_call: TRBV21-1; cdr3_aa: CASSKERTGGATEAFF; cdr3_nt: TGTGCCAGCAGCAAAGAACGGACAGGGGGTGCCACTGAAGCTTTCTTT
j_call: TRBJ2-5; d_call: TRBD2; clone_size: .; v_call: TRBV30; cdr3_aa: CAWTPFLGGRRETQYF; cdr3_nt: TGTGCCTGGACCCCATTCTTGGGAGGGCGTAGGGAGACCCAGTACTTC
j_call: TRBJ2-7; d_call: TRBD1; clone_size: .; v_call: TRBV11-3; cdr3_aa: CASSSRGQGYEQYF; cdr3_nt: TGTGCCAGCAGCTCGAGGGGGCAGGGCTACGAGCAGTACTTC
j_call: TRBJ2-3; d_call: .; clone_size: .; v_call: TRBV11-3; cdr3_aa: CASSREQGTSTDTQYF; cdr3_nt: TGTGCCAGCAGCCGCGAACAGGGGACTAGCACAGATACGCAGTATTTT
j_call: TRBJ1-1; d_call: .; clone_size: once; v_call: TRBV5-5; cdr3_aa: CASSLADSEAFF; cdr3_nt: TGTGCCAGCAGCTTGGCTGACTCTGAAGCTTTCTTT
j_call: TRBJ2-1; d_call: TRBD1; clone_size: .; v_call: TRBV6-5; cdr3_aa: CASWPHGTVYNEQFF; cdr3_nt: TGTGCCAGCTGGCCCCACGGGACAGTCTACAATGAGCAGTTCTTC
j_call: TRBJ1-3; d_call: .; clone_size: .; v_call: TRBV27; cdr3_aa: CASSLRGMQGNTIYF; cdr3_nt: TGTGCCAGCAGTTTACGAGGGATGCAAGGAAACACCATATATTTT
j_call: TRBJ1-4; d_call: .; clone_size: .; v_call: TRBV28; cdr3_aa: CASSPSRASEKLFF; cdr3_nt: TGTGCCAGCAGCCCTTCTCGCGCGAGTGAAAAACTGTTTTTT
j_call: TRBJ2-5; d_call: TRBD2; clone_size: .; v_call: TRBV9; cdr3_aa: CASSVGTSGGPQETQYF; cdr3_nt: TGTGCCAGCAGCGTAGGGACTAGCGGGGGGCCCCAAGAGACCCAGTACTTC
j_call: TRBJ2-1; d_call: TRBD2; clone_size: .; v_call: TRBV5-6; cdr3_aa: CASSEKTSGNTYNEQFF; cdr3_nt: TGTGCCAGCAGCGAAAAGACTAGCGGGAACACCTACAATGAGCAGTTCTTC
j_call: TRBJ2-7; d_call: TRBD2; clone_size: .; v_call: TRBV4-1; cdr3_aa: CASSQGELAGDEQYF; cdr3_nt: TGCGCCAGCAGCCAAGGCGAACTAGCGGGAGACGAGCAGTACTTC
j_call: TRBJ1-4; d_call: TRBD1; clone_size: .; v_call: TRBV11-2; cdr3_aa: CASSLGPTGQGRGLFF; cdr3_nt: TGTGCCAGCAGCTTAGGGCCGACTGGACAGGGTCGAGGGCTGTTTTTT
j_call: TRBJ1-6; d_call: .; clone_size: .; v_call: TRBV14; cdr3_aa: CASSQDGSGNSPLHF; cdr3_nt: TGTGCCAGCAGCCAAGATGGTTCGGGGAATTCACCCCTCCACTTT
j_call: TRBJ2-5; d_call: TRBD1; clone_size: once; v_call: TRBV3-1/TRBV3-2; cdr3_aa: CASSRRQGGRQETQYF; cdr3_nt: TGTGCCAGCAGCCGGCGACAGGGGGGCCGTCAAGAGACCCAGTACTTC
j_call: TRBJ2-2; d_call: TRBD2; clone_size: once; v_call: TRBV20-1; cdr3_aa: CSASRLAGEPGELFF; cdr3_nt: TGCAGTGCTAGTCGGCTAGCGGGAGAACCCGGGGAGCTGTTTTTT
j_call: TRBJ1-3; d_call: TRBD1; clone_size: .; v_call: TRBV30; cdr3_aa: CAWSVDRAPSSGNTIYF; cdr3_nt: TGTGCCTGGAGTGTCGACAGGGCGCCAAGCTCTGGAAACACCATATATTTT
j_call: TRBJ1-1; d_call: TRBD1; clone_size: .; v_call: TRBV5-4; cdr3_aa: CASSEPTGIGTEAFF; cdr3_nt: TGTGCCAGCAGCGAACCGACAGGGATCGGCACTGAAGCTTTCTTT